This T cell receptor (beta chain) originates from a study of post-analysis software for immune sequencing data. Study-wide background: The courses of disease that were included comprised relapsing-remitting, secondary progressive and progressive-relapsing multiple sclerosis.

The authors incorporated unique molecular identifiers into the TCR beta cDNA libraries. TCRdb re-analysed the PCR reads in MiXCR, keeping a single row per CDR3 protein. The data hold 800,000 to 950,000 distinct CDR3 sequences, with 53% observed a single time. General observations from the study: Five or six TRBV segments were significantly more frequent in patients than in controls. TRBV5-6, TRBV5-1 and TRBV20-1 were among these segments. Strong co-clustering by F measure linked samples that shared a preparation batch. Normalized Chao1 diversity was significantly lower in multiple sclerosis patients than in controls.

This clonotype was observed a handful of times. The antigen remains unidentified. CDR1 is MNHNS and CDR2 is SASEGT in the germline V gene. V dropped 5 bases and J dropped 1; count of bases not matched to a gene: 8. CDR3 size: 17 residues. This chain joins TRBV6-1 and TRBJ2-1, with 10 bases fitting TRBD2. The sequenced sample consisted of blood. The receptor was derived from a girl aged 5-17 years with multiple sclerosis. CDR3 nucleotide sequence: TGTGCCAGCAGTCCTTCTAGCGGGGGAACGTCCTACAATGAGCAGTTCTTC. It specifies CASSPSSGGTSYNEQFF.